These T cell receptor beta chains were read from a single sample in a study of cytomegalovirus exposure and HLA in healthy donors. Assay used: immunoSEQ multiplex PCR; TCRdb lists only in-frame clones, some missing. The table includes fewer than 80,000 clones, 74% detected once. The material sequenced was PBMCs. These receptor sequences come from a woman aged 55 to 70 in good health and CMV-seropositive. The CDR3 runs from the conserved cysteine through the conserved F or W. A D gene is named only where the DNA matches it firmly. Clone size appears in some rows only: once, few, many, or a class for an expanded clone.

abundance: few; j_gene: TRBJ1-1; v_gene: TRBV6-5; d_gene: TRBD1; CDR3nt: TGTGCCAGCAGACCAAAAACAGGGGCGTACACTGAAGCTTTCTTT; CDR3aa: CASRPKTGAYTEAFF
abundance: NA; j_gene: TRBJ2-7; v_gene: TRBV5-1; d_gene: TRBD2; CDR3nt: TGCGCCAGCAGCTTGGGCGCGGGGGGATCCTACGAGCAGTACTTC; CDR3aa: CASSLGAGGSYEQYF
abundance: NA; j_gene: TRBJ1-2; v_gene: TRBV5-8; d_gene: NA; CDR3nt: TGTGCCAGCAGCTTGGCCCGGAGGGGGGGCGAGAGCGGCTACACCTTC; CDR3aa: CASSLARRGGESGYTF
abundance: NA; j_gene: TRBJ2-2; v_gene: TRBV4-1; d_gene: TRBD1; CDR3nt: TGCGCCAGCAGCCAAGGGACAGGTTTCAGCGGGGAGCTGTTTTTT; CDR3aa: CASSQGTGFSGELFF
abundance: once; j_gene: TRBJ2-5; v_gene: TRBV5-3; d_gene: NA; CDR3nt: TGTGCCAGAAGCTTGGAGAGAGGGCCAGAGACCCAGTACTTC; CDR3aa: CARSLERGPETQYF
abundance: few; j_gene: TRBJ2-1; v_gene: TRBV5-1; d_gene: TRBD1; CDR3nt: TGCGCCAGCAGCTTGGAACAGGGGGCCTACAATGAGCAGTTCTTC; CDR3aa: CASSLEQGAYNEQFF
abundance: NA; j_gene: TRBJ2-5; v_gene: TRBV6-1; d_gene: TRBD2; CDR3nt: TGTGCCAGCAGCCTTAGCGGGGGGGCGGGGACCCAGTACTTC; CDR3aa: CASSLSGGAGTQYF
abundance: NA; j_gene: TRBJ2-1; v_gene: TRBV27; d_gene: NA; CDR3nt: TGTGCCAGGGGCGGGGAGTTCTTC; CDR3aa: CARGGEFF
abundance: NA; j_gene: TRBJ2-2; v_gene: TRBV10-1; d_gene: NA; CDR3nt: TGCGCCAGCAGTGGAGGACAGCCGAACACCGGGGAGCTGTTTTTT; CDR3aa: CASSGGQPNTGELFF
abundance: NA; j_gene: TRBJ2-2; v_gene: TRBV5-1; d_gene: TRBD1; CDR3nt: TGCGCCGGCCGACAGGGGGCCACCGGGGAGCTGTTTTTT; CDR3aa: CAGRQGATGELFF
abundance: NA; j_gene: TRBJ1-5; v_gene: TRBV19; d_gene: TRBD1; CDR3nt: TGTGCCAGTAGTACACAGGGGACTCAGCCCCAGCATTTT; CDR3aa: CASSTQGTQPQHF
abundance: once; j_gene: TRBJ2-7; v_gene: TRBV9; d_gene: NA; CDR3nt: TGTGCCAGCAGCCCGAGAGGGGGGGCCTTTGAGCAGTACTTC; CDR3aa: CASSPRGGAFEQYF
abundance: NA; j_gene: TRBJ1-1; v_gene: TRBV14; d_gene: NA; CDR3nt: TGTGCCAGCAGCCAAGATGGGGAGGGGCGGAACACTGAAGCTTTCTTT; CDR3aa: CASSQDGEGRNTEAFF
abundance: NA; j_gene: TRBJ1-1; v_gene: TRBV19; d_gene: NA; CDR3nt: TGTGCCAGTAGTCTCCAGGGAGGGACTGAAGCTTTCTTT; CDR3aa: CASSLQGGTEAFF
abundance: NA; j_gene: TRBJ1-1; v_gene: TRBV29-1; d_gene: TRBD1; CDR3nt: TGCAGCGTTCGACAGGGCCCTGAAGCTTTCTTT; CDR3aa: CSVRQGPEAFF
abundance: NA; j_gene: TRBJ2-3; v_gene: TRBV11-2; d_gene: NA; CDR3nt: TGTGCCAGCAGCTTTGGGGGGGGCAGGGATACGCAGTATTTT; CDR3aa: CASSFGGGRDTQYF
abundance: NA; j_gene: TRBJ1-1; v_gene: TRBV29-1; d_gene: TRBD1; CDR3nt: TGCAGCGTTGTGACAGGGCGGAACACTGAAGCTTTCTTT; CDR3aa: CSVVTGRNTEAFF
abundance: NA; j_gene: TRBJ1-5; v_gene: TRBV6-4; d_gene: NA; CDR3nt: TGTGCCAGCAGTGTCCCGGGGGATCAGCCCCAGCATTTT; CDR3aa: CASSVPGDQPQHF
abundance: few; j_gene: TRBJ2-7; v_gene: TRBV11-2; d_gene: NA; CDR3nt: TGTGCCAGCAGCTTAGGGGGGGGGCCGAGCTCCTACGAGCAGTACTTC; CDR3aa: CASSLGGGPSSYEQYF
abundance: NA; j_gene: TRBJ1-6; v_gene: TRBV11-2; d_gene: NA; CDR3nt: TGTGCCAGCAGCCCACAGGGTTATTCACCCCTCCACTTT; CDR3aa: CASSPQGYSPLHF
abundance: NA; j_gene: TRBJ1-4; v_gene: TRBV2; d_gene: TRBD1; CDR3nt: TGTGCCAGCAGAGAAGGTCGGGCAGGGGGAGAAAAACTGTTTTTT; CDR3aa: CASREGRAGGEKLFF
abundance: NA; j_gene: TRBJ2-2; v_gene: TRBV5-4; d_gene: NA; CDR3nt: TGTGCCAGCAGCTCCGGGTACGCGAACACCGGGGAGCTGTTTTTT; CDR3aa: CASSSGYANTGELFF
abundance: NA; j_gene: TRBJ1-4; v_gene: TRBV6-1; d_gene: TRBD1; CDR3nt: TGTGCCAGCAGTGAGGGGACAGGGGGAAAAGAAAAACTGTTTTTT; CDR3aa: CASSEGTGGKEKLFF
abundance: few; j_gene: TRBJ1-5; v_gene: TRBV6-1; d_gene: NA; CDR3nt: TGTGCCTCGGATCAGCCCCAGCATTTT; CDR3aa: CASDQPQHF
abundance: NA; j_gene: TRBJ2-7; v_gene: TRBV5-1; d_gene: TRBD1; CDR3nt: TGCGCCAGCAGATGGGACAGAGCCTACGAGCAGTACTTC; CDR3aa: CASRWDRAYEQYF
abundance: NA; j_gene: TRBJ2-1; v_gene: TRBV5-1; d_gene: TRBD2; CDR3nt: TGCGCCAGCAGCGGGATTAGCGGGAGAACCTACAATGAGCAGTTCTTC; CDR3aa: CASSGISGRTYNEQFF
abundance: few; j_gene: TRBJ1-2; v_gene: TRBV18; d_gene: NA; CDR3nt: TGTGCCAGCTCACCCGTCCGGGATGGCTACACCTTC; CDR3aa: CASSPVRDGYTF
abundance: NA; j_gene: TRBJ2-5; v_gene: TRBV7-9; d_gene: TRBD2; CDR3nt: TGTGCCAGCAGCCCTAGCGGTCCTCAAGGGGAGACCCAGTACTTC; CDR3aa: CASSPSGPQGETQYF
abundance: once; j_gene: TRBJ1-2; v_gene: TRBV28; d_gene: NA; CDR3nt: TGTGCCAGCAGTACCGGGGGATACTATGGCTACACCTTC; CDR3aa: CASSTGGYYGYTF
abundance: NA; j_gene: TRBJ1-1; v_gene: TRBV7-8; d_gene: NA; CDR3nt: TGTGCCAGCAGCTTTACCACCGGACAGAACACTGAAGCTTTCTTT; CDR3aa: CASSFTTGQNTEAFF
abundance: NA; j_gene: TRBJ2-2; v_gene: TRBV5-1; d_gene: NA; CDR3nt: TGCGCCAGCAGCGTATCGATGGCCAACACCGGGGAGCTGTTTTTT; CDR3aa: CASSVSMANTGELFF
abundance: few; j_gene: TRBJ1-1; v_gene: TRBV19; d_gene: TRBD1; CDR3nt: TGTGCCAGTAGTCCTCGACAGGGTGGGACTGAAGCTTTCTTT; CDR3aa: CASSPRQGGTEAFF
abundance: NA; j_gene: TRBJ2-7; v_gene: TRBV6-1; d_gene: TRBD2; CDR3nt: TGTGCCAGCAGTGACAGCGGGGGGGCTTTCGAGCAGTACTTC; CDR3aa: CASSDSGGAFEQYF
abundance: NA; j_gene: TRBJ2-2; v_gene: TRBV2; d_gene: NA; CDR3nt: TGTGCCAGCAGTGCGGGTGGGAACACCGGGGAGCTGTTTTTT; CDR3aa: CASSAGGNTGELFF
abundance: NA; j_gene: TRBJ1-5; v_gene: TRBV6-6; d_gene: TRBD1; CDR3nt: TGTGCCAGCAGTCCTAGACAGGGGGCTTATCAGCCCCAGCATTTT; CDR3aa: CASSPRQGAYQPQHF
abundance: NA; j_gene: TRBJ2-5; v_gene: TRBV5-1; d_gene: NA; CDR3nt: TGCGCCAGCAGCTTGGCCCAGGGTAAACAAGAGACCCAGTACTTC; CDR3aa: CASSLAQGKQETQYF
abundance: NA; j_gene: TRBJ2-7; v_gene: TRBV12-5; d_gene: NA; CDR3nt: TGTGCTAGTGGTACGACAGCCTTATCCTACGAGCAGTACTTC; CDR3aa: CASGTTALSYEQYF
abundance: NA; j_gene: TRBJ2-3; v_gene: TRBV5-1; d_gene: NA; CDR3nt: TGCGCCAGCAGCGATCCAGGGGGGAGCGCAGATACGCAGTATTTT; CDR3aa: CASSDPGGSADTQYF
abundance: NA; j_gene: TRBJ2-2; v_gene: TRBV11-3; d_gene: TRBD2; CDR3nt: TGTGCCAGCAGCTCGGGACTAGCGGGAGGAACCGCCGGGGAGCTGTTTTTT; CDR3aa: CASSSGLAGGTAGELFF
abundance: NA; j_gene: TRBJ2-7; v_gene: TRBV19; d_gene: TRBD2; CDR3nt: TGTGCCAGTAGTATCGGGGGAGGCAGACCAGGCGGGGGCTACGAGCAGTACTTC; CDR3aa: CASSIGGGRPGGGYEQYF
abundance: NA; j_gene: TRBJ2-3; v_gene: TRBV5-1; d_gene: TRBD2; CDR3nt: TGCGCCAGCAGCTCTAGCGGGGCGGGCGCTGATACGCAGTATTTT; CDR3aa: CASSSSGAGADTQYF
abundance: NA; j_gene: TRBJ2-3; v_gene: TRBV27; d_gene: NA; CDR3nt: TGTGCCAGCAGTTATTTAGCGGGCACAGATACGCAGTATTTT; CDR3aa: CASSYLAGTDTQYF
abundance: few; j_gene: TRBJ1-1; v_gene: TRBV2; d_gene: NA; CDR3nt: TGTGCCAGCAGTGTGGGGGGAGAGGACACTGAAGCTTTCTTT; CDR3aa: CASSVGGEDTEAFF
abundance: NA; j_gene: TRBJ2-7; v_gene: TRBV30; d_gene: NA; CDR3nt: TGTGCCTGGAGTCTTAACGGAGCCTACGAGCAGTACTTC; CDR3aa: CAWSLNGAYEQYF
abundance: NA; j_gene: TRBJ2-1; v_gene: TRBV5-1; d_gene: TRBD2; CDR3nt: TGCGCCAGCAGCAACAACTTCGGGGGGGAGAATGAGCAGTTCTTC; CDR3aa: CASSNNFGGENEQFF
abundance: few; j_gene: TRBJ2-7; v_gene: TRBV10-3; d_gene: TRBD2; CDR3nt: TGTGCCATCAGTCGGACTAGCGGCTACGAGCAGTACTTC; CDR3aa: CAISRTSGYEQYF
abundance: many; j_gene: TRBJ2-7; v_gene: TRBV2; d_gene: NA; CDR3nt: TGTGCCAGCAGTGACGGACTTCGGGCCTACGAGCAGTACTTC; CDR3aa: CASSDGLRAYEQYF
abundance: NA; j_gene: TRBJ2-3; v_gene: TRBV29-1; d_gene: TRBD1; CDR3nt: TGCAGCGTTGGACAGGGCGTTCGGGCAGATACGCAGTATTTT; CDR3aa: CSVGQGVRADTQYF
abundance: NA; j_gene: TRBJ2-1; v_gene: TRBV7-9; d_gene: TRBD1; CDR3nt: TGTGCCAGCAGCACACAGGGACAGGTTTACAATGAGCAGTTCTTC; CDR3aa: CASSTQGQVYNEQFF
abundance: NA; j_gene: TRBJ2-7; v_gene: TRBV14; d_gene: NA; CDR3nt: TGTGCCAGCAGCCGAAGTAGCGGGCAGTACTTC; CDR3aa: CASSRSSGQYF
abundance: NA; j_gene: TRBJ1-6; v_gene: TRBV19; d_gene: NA; CDR3nt: TGTGCCAGTAGAATTCAGGGACAACCTAATTCACCCCTCCACTTT; CDR3aa: CASRIQGQPNSPLHF
abundance: NA; j_gene: TRBJ2-7; v_gene: TRBV25-1; d_gene: TRBD2; CDR3nt: TGTGCCAGCAGAACGACTAGCGGGAGGTTCGAGCAGTACTTC; CDR3aa: CASRTTSGRFEQYF
abundance: once; j_gene: TRBJ2-2; v_gene: TRBV7-2; d_gene: TRBD1; CDR3nt: TGTGCCAGCAGCTTAGTAGGGACAGCCAACACCGGGGAGCTGTTTTTT; CDR3aa: CASSLVGTANTGELFF